Sequencing of this TCR beta chain was carried out in a study of T cells in Graves' hyperthyroidism and ophthalmopathy. Using RNA transcripts as the source, TCR beta CDR3 regions were amplified. The HTBI primer set was used in a first-round RT-PCR of the TCR CDR3. TCRdb processed the multiplex PCR reads anew with MiXCR; each CDR3 protein has one entry. The sample shows 450,000 to 700,000 distinct CDR3 sequences, approximately 44% of them seen only once. Study observations and caveats: Most thyroid clonotypes expanded above 0.001 were also detected in blood.

This clonotype has a count of ten or more. Its cognate antigen is unknown. CDR3 length equals 14 residues. Germline CDR1 reads SGHDT; CDR2 reads YYEEEE. With 4 bases clipped from V and 4 bases from J, the junction kept 3 bases outside the gene matches. The receptor's source is a woman under 30 with Graves' hyperthyroidism. The V gene is TRBV5-6, the J gene TRBJ2-2; 8 nucleotides line up with TRBD2. The sequenced sample was peripheral blood or thyroid tissue (not recorded which). The CDR3 nucleotides are TGTGCCAGCAGCCGACTAGCGTCCACCGGGGAGCTGTTTTTT. This codes for CASSRLASTGELFF.